This T cell receptor beta chain was captured in a study of T-cell reconstitution after alpha-beta-depleted transplantation in children. The table lists this clonotype with a few counts. Unique molecular identifiers were incorporated during preparation of the TCRbeta library. TCRdb analysed the PCR reads with MiXCR anew, one entry per CDR3 protein. The sample comprises under 250,000 distinct CDR3 sequences, over 15% of which are singletons, and around 44% rests with the top ten. V shed 4 bases, J shed 5 bases, and the junction held 7 bases outside the gene matches. CDR1 DFQATT and CDR2 SNEGSKA come from the germline V gene (reference sequence). The CDR3 has 13 amino acids.

The chain is built from TRBV20-1 and TRBJ2-5; TRBD1 matches at 7 bases. The starting material was PBMCs, mostly from graft donor cells, obtained 360 days after TCRalphabeta/CD19-depleted stem cell transplant. This receptor was identified in a male patient aged 2 to 10 who had a stem cell transplant for acute lymphoblastic leukemia, so the T cells may come from the graft donor. CDR3 nucleotide sequence: TGCAGTGCTACAAACAGGGGCCGGGAGACCCAGTACTTC. This gives the protein CSATNRGRETQYF.